Detailed here is one T cell receptor (beta chain). Its specificity is not known. The sample originates from a study of T-cell memory formation after mild COVID-19. It was 5'RACE with constant-segment primers that produced the TCR alpha and TCR beta cDNA libraries, which carried sample barcodes and UMIs. TCRdb re-called the 5' RACE reads through MiXCR, storing one row per CDR3 protein. The sample carries 50,000 to 60,000 distinct CDR3 sequences, 25% to 30% recorded once. Study results and caveats: From day 15 to 85, contracting clones were balanced between CD4 and CD8, whereas later expanders leaned toward CD4+. Among CD4+ contracting clones, most were CM and EM, and CD8+ ones EMRA. Prior to infection, memory already included some responding clones, suggesting cross-reactive memory joined.

Germline assignment: CDR1 SQVTM and CDR2 ANQGSEA. This CDR3 comprises 14 residues. Trimming stripped 2 bases from V and 4 bases from J, with 14 bases between. This clonotype originated in a man younger than 35 who had mild COVID-19 (a few samples of this study predate the infection). Cell type and time point are not known. Sequences were obtained from PBMCs or a T cell subset sorted from them (not recorded which). The chain recombines TRBV29-1 with TRBJ1-1; a possible D gene is TRBD1 (5 bases). The CDR3 DNA reads as TGCAGCGTTGAAATTTCCAGGGCCGGCACTGAAGCTTTCTTT. Residues: CSVEISRAGTEAFF.